What follows describes a single TCR beta chain. Its antigen is not known. The sample comes from a study of T cell responses to AZD1222 COVID-19 vaccine. Findings and caveats of the study: The sample set comprised mostly white British donors with more females, and clonal diversity was possibly underestimated. Spike-specific TCR repertoires showed rising breadth and depth after two AZD1222 doses.

The V gene's germline CDR1 is MGHDK and CDR2 SYGVNS. V lost 3 bases, J lost 8 bases, and 4 bases stayed unmatched. This CDR3 comprises 15 residues. Sequencing was performed with immunoSEQ multiplex PCR; in TCRdb, only in-frame clones are kept and a portion is missing. The data show approximately 110,000 clones, around 90% seen once. This receptor was taken from an adult in good health. The source was peripheral blood, collected on day 0 of AZD1222 vaccination. The rearrangement links TRBV25-1 to TRBJ2-3; 14 bases fit TRBD2. The CDR3 coding sequence is TGTGCCAGCAGTGACCGACTAGCGGGGGGGCTTACGCAGTATTTT. This sequence encodes CASSDRLAGGLTQYF.